This T cell receptor (beta chain) was recovered during a study of blood T cell repertoires in COVID-19. CDR3 length: 14 residues. The ends were cut back, 5 bases at V and 2 bases at J, with 13 bases in the middle. Germline V gene sequence: CDR1 SGHNT, CDR2 YENEEA. Generated by immunoSEQ multiplex PCR, the TCRdb table keeps only in-frame clones and is missing some. Of about 140,000 clones in the sample, approximately 84% were seen once. The receptor was derived from a man over 45 in a cohort exposed to, infected with or recovered from COVID-19 (not recorded which). The chain is built from TRBV11-3 and TRBJ2-7; perhaps TRBD2 as D (7 bases). The specimen was PBMCs or T cells enriched from blood (not recorded which). CDR3 in DNA: TGTGCCAGCAGCGAGGGGGGGTATCCCTACGAGCAGTACTTC. It codes for CASSEGGYPYEQYF.